This is a list of T cell receptor beta chains from one sample in a study of regulatory T cells in long-lasting Graves disease. TCRdb ran MiXCR on the multiplex PCR reads and lists one entry per CDR3 protein. Here the sample spans over 200,000 distinct CDR3 sequences, around 16% being singletons. This material consisted of peripheral blood mononuclear cells (PBMCs), taken at new diagnosis, from a patient treated with antithyroid drugs. The source of these receptors is a female donor with Graves disease. CDR3s include the opening cysteine and the closing phenylalanine or tryptophan. D genes are given only for firm matches. Size is stated for part of the rows, as once, few or many counts, or as a class when the clone is expanded.

V gene: TRBV11-2; D gene: -; J gene: TRBJ2-1; clone size: many; CDR3 protein: CASSPPGYNEQFF; CDR3 DNA: TGTGCCAGCAGCCCACCAGGGTACAATGAGCAGTTCTTC
V gene: TRBV7-9; D gene: -; J gene: TRBJ2-7; clone size: -; CDR3 protein: CASSLGAVEQYF; CDR3 DNA: TGTGCCAGCAGCTTAGGGGCCGTGGAACAGTACTTC
V gene: TRBV30; D gene: -; J gene: TRBJ2-1; clone size: many; CDR3 protein: CAWSVLTDQFF; CDR3 DNA: TGTGCCTGGAGTGTACTGACTGATCAGTTCTTC
V gene: TRBV18; D gene: -; J gene: TRBJ1-6; clone size: many; CDR3 protein: CASSRRVDSPLHF; CDR3 DNA: TGTGCCAGCTCACGCAGGGTCGATTCACCCCTCCACTTT
V gene: TRBV24-1; D gene: -; J gene: TRBJ2-1; clone size: many; CDR3 protein: CATSEHRGGEQFF; CDR3 DNA: TGTGCCACCAGTGAACACAGGGGAGGTGAGCAGTTCTTC
V gene: TRBV18; D gene: -; J gene: TRBJ2-1; clone size: many; CDR3 protein: CASSEGLSPYQFF; CDR3 DNA: TGTGCCAGCTCAGAAGGACTATCCCCGTACCAGTTCTTC
V gene: TRBV19; D gene: -; J gene: TRBJ2-7; clone size: many; CDR3 protein: CASSQSGMVEQYF; CDR3 DNA: TGTGCCAGTAGTCAATCGGGGATGGTGGAGCAGTACTTC
V gene: TRBV29-1; D gene: -; J gene: TRBJ1-2; clone size: -; CDR3 protein: CSVDKFSGYTF; CDR3 DNA: TGCAGCGTTGACAAATTCAGTGGCTACACCTTC
V gene: TRBV12-5; D gene: TRBD2; J gene: TRBJ2-1; clone size: many; CDR3 protein: CASGLVLAGTASREQFF; CDR3 DNA: TGTGCTAGTGGTTTGGTCCTAGCGGGGACAGCCTCTCGAGAGCAGTTCTTC
V gene: TRBV12-3/TRBV12-4; D gene: TRBD1; J gene: TRBJ2-7; clone size: many; CDR3 protein: CASSRQGDYEQYF; CDR3 DNA: TGTGCCAGCAGTCGACAGGGTGACTACGAGCAGTACTTC
V gene: TRBV29-1; D gene: TRBD1; J gene: TRBJ1-4; clone size: -; CDR3 protein: CSVTGEGNEKLFF; CDR3 DNA: TGCAGCGTTACAGGGGAGGGTAATGAAAAACTGTTTTTT
V gene: TRBV7-2; D gene: -; J gene: TRBJ1-2; clone size: -; CDR3 protein: CASSIRAVGYTF; CDR3 DNA: TGTGCCAGCAGTATAAGGGCAGTTGGCTACACCTTC
V gene: TRBV4-2; D gene: -; J gene: TRBJ2-5; clone size: many; CDR3 protein: CASSRDVQETQYF; CDR3 DNA: TGTGCCAGCAGCCGAGACGTTCAAGAGACCCAGTACTTC
V gene: TRBV14; D gene: TRBD2; J gene: TRBJ2-1; clone size: many; CDR3 protein: CASSQAQGLAGGAQFF; CDR3 DNA: TGTGCCAGCAGCCAAGCTCAAGGACTAGCGGGAGGTGCACAGTTCTTC
V gene: TRBV20-1; D gene: TRBD2; J gene: TRBJ2-5; clone size: many; CDR3 protein: CSARATAGGSLETQYF; CDR3 DNA: TGCAGTGCTAGAGCCACGGCGGGGGGCTCTTTAGAGACCCAGTACTTC
V gene: TRBV18; D gene: TRBD1; J gene: TRBJ2-2; clone size: few; CDR3 protein: CASSPEGGRNTGELFF; CDR3 DNA: TGTGCCAGCTCACCGGAAGGGGGCAGAAACACCGGGGAGCTGTTTTTT
V gene: TRBV30; D gene: -; J gene: TRBJ2-4; clone size: once; CDR3 protein: CAWSVYIQYF; CDR3 DNA: TGTGCCTGGAGTGTGTACATTCAGTACTTC
V gene: TRBV2; D gene: TRBD1; J gene: TRBJ2-2; clone size: many; CDR3 protein: CASKTGYTGELFF; CDR3 DNA: TGTGCCAGCAAGACAGGGTACACCGGGGAGCTGTTTTTT
V gene: TRBV11-2; D gene: -; J gene: TRBJ2-7; clone size: many; CDR3 protein: CASRRVGPGVSYSEQYF; CDR3 DNA: TGTGCCAGCAGACGGGTAGGACCGGGTGTTAGTTACTCCGAGCAGTACTTC
V gene: TRBV11-2; D gene: -; J gene: TRBJ2-5; clone size: many; CDR3 protein: CASSSLKETQYF; CDR3 DNA: TGTGCCAGCAGCTCGCTAAAAGAGACCCAGTACTTC
V gene: TRBV3-1; D gene: -; J gene: TRBJ2-3; clone size: many; CDR3 protein: CASSQVPGEGTDTQYF; CDR3 DNA: TGTGCCAGCAGCCAAGTCCCGGGAGAAGGGACAGATACGCAGTATTTT
V gene: TRBV27; D gene: -; J gene: TRBJ1-1; clone size: many; CDR3 protein: CASRRGALNTEAFF; CDR3 DNA: TGTGCCAGCAGGCGGGGGGCTTTAAACACTGAAGCTTTCTTT
V gene: TRBV4-2; D gene: -; J gene: TRBJ2-5; clone size: many; CDR3 protein: CASSQDIGSETQYF; CDR3 DNA: TGTGCCAGCAGCCAAGATATCGGTTCGGAGACCCAGTACTTC
V gene: TRBV3-1; D gene: -; J gene: TRBJ2-5; clone size: many; CDR3 protein: CASRDRWREVAETQYF; CDR3 DNA: TGTGCCAGCCGGGACAGGTGGCGGGAGGTGGCTGAGACCCAGTACTTC
V gene: TRBV6-2/TRBV6-3; D gene: -; J gene: TRBJ1-1; clone size: once; CDR3 protein: CASSLDLYTEAFF; CDR3 DNA: TGTGCCAGCAGCTTAGACCTTTACACTGAAGCTTTCTTT
V gene: TRBV18; D gene: -; J gene: TRBJ2-2; clone size: -; CDR3 protein: CASSHGTARGELFF; CDR3 DNA: TGTGCCAGCTCACACGGGACCGCGCGCGGGGAGCTGTTTTTT
V gene: TRBV6-1; D gene: -; J gene: TRBJ1-2; clone size: many; CDR3 protein: CASSTEFGYTF; CDR3 DNA: TGTGCCAGCAGTACCGAGTTTGGCTACACCTTC
V gene: TRBV20-1; D gene: -; J gene: TRBJ2-1; clone size: many; CDR3 protein: CSARDPRGRAYNEQFF; CDR3 DNA: TGCAGTGCTAGAGATCCCCGAGGGCGGGCCTACAATGAGCAGTTCTTC
V gene: TRBV28; D gene: TRBD2; J gene: TRBJ2-1; clone size: -; CDR3 protein: CASSLFFAPSGRASNEQFF; CDR3 DNA: TGTGCCAGCAGTTTATTTTTCGCGCCTAGCGGGAGGGCCTCCAATGAGCAGTTCTTC
V gene: TRBV15; D gene: TRBD1; J gene: TRBJ2-5; clone size: many; CDR3 protein: CATSGGQGWVMGETQYF; CDR3 DNA: TGTGCCACCAGCGGAGGACAGGGGTGGGTTATGGGGGAGACCCAGTACTTC
V gene: TRBV4-1; D gene: TRBD2; J gene: TRBJ2-5; clone size: many; CDR3 protein: CASSQGEGRALQETQYF; CDR3 DNA: TGCGCCAGCAGCCAAGGGGAGGGTCGGGCCTTACAAGAGACCCAGTACTTC
V gene: TRBV19; D gene: -; J gene: TRBJ1-1; clone size: -; CDR3 protein: CASSMRSEAFF; CDR3 DNA: TGTGCCAGTAGTATGAGGAGTGAAGCTTTCTTT
V gene: TRBV20-1; D gene: TRBD1; J gene: TRBJ1-1; clone size: -; CDR3 protein: CSARDRQGGTEAFF; CDR3 DNA: TGCAGTGCTAGAGATCGGCAGGGGGGCACTGAAGCTTTCTTT
V gene: TRBV24-1; D gene: TRBD2; J gene: TRBJ2-1; clone size: many; CDR3 protein: CATSDFGLAGDEQFF; CDR3 DNA: TGTGCCACCAGTGATTTTGGACTAGCGGGAGATGAGCAGTTCTTC
V gene: TRBV11-1; D gene: -; J gene: TRBJ1-1; clone size: many; CDR3 protein: CASSPGLGTEAFF; CDR3 DNA: TGTGCCAGCAGCCCCGGGCTGGGGACTGAAGCTTTCTTT
V gene: TRBV2; D gene: TRBD2; J gene: TRBJ2-3; clone size: many; CDR3 protein: CASKEREAKDTQYF; CDR3 DNA: TGTGCCAGCAAGGAGCGGGAGGCCAAAGATACGCAGTATTTT
V gene: TRBV18; D gene: TRBD1; J gene: TRBJ2-1; clone size: -; CDR3 protein: CASSPDRGTSYNEQFF; CDR3 DNA: TGTGCCAGCTCACCTGACAGGGGGACCTCCTACAATGAGCAGTTCTTC
V gene: TRBV6-1; D gene: TRBD2; J gene: TRBJ2-7; clone size: many; CDR3 protein: CASSEPLGTSGITYEQYF; CDR3 DNA: TGTGCCAGCAGTGAACCCCTAGGGACTAGCGGGATCACGTACGAGCAGTACTTC
V gene: TRBV6-2/TRBV6-3; D gene: -; J gene: TRBJ1-2; clone size: few; CDR3 protein: CASRENRFGYTF; CDR3 DNA: TGTGCCAGCAGGGAAAACAGGTTCGGCTACACCTTC
V gene: TRBV7-9; D gene: TRBD1; J gene: TRBJ1-4; clone size: many; CDR3 protein: CASSLEGTAFEKLFF; CDR3 DNA: TGTGCCAGCAGCTTGGAGGGGACAGCATTTGAAAAACTGTTTTTT
V gene: TRBV14; D gene: -; J gene: TRBJ2-1; clone size: many; CDR3 protein: CASSLLTRDEQFF; CDR3 DNA: TGTGCCAGCAGCCTCCTGACTAGGGATGAGCAGTTCTTC